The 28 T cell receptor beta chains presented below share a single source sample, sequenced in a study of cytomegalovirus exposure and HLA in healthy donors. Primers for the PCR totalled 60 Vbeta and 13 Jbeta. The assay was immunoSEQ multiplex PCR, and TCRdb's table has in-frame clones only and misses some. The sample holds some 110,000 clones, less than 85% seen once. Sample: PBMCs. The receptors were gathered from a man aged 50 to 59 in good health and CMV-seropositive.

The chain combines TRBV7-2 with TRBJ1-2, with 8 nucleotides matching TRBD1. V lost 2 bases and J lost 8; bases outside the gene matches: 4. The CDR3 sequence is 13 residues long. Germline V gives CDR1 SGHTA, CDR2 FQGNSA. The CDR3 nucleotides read TGTGCCAGCAGCTTACGGACAGGGCAGGGCTACACCTTC. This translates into CASSLRTGQGYTF.

CDR3 region: CASSRAGLAGPLYTQYF. CDR3 bases: TGTGCCAGCAGCCGGGCGGGGCTAGCGGGGCCCCTATATACCCAGTACTTC. The rearrangement uses TRBV5-4 and TRBJ2-5; 9 bases fit TRBD2. With 4 bases clipped from V and 8 bases from J, the junction kept 18 bases outside the gene matches. Germline V CDR1 and CDR2: SGHNT, YYREEE (reference sequence). This CDR3 contains 17 residues.

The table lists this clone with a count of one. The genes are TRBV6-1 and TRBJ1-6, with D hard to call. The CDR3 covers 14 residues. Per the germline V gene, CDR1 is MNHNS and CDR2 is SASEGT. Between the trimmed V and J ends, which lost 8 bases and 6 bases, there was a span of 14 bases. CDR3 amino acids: CASPREGGNSPLHF. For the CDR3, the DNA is TGTGCCAGCCCCCGGGAGGGCGGTAATTCACCCCTCCACTTT.

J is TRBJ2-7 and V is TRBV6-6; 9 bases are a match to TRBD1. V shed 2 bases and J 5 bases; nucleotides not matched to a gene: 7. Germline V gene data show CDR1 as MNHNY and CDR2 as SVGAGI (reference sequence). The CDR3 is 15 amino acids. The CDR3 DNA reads TGTGCCAGCAGTTACGGGACAGGGATCCTGGACGAGCAGTACTTC. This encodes CASSYGTGILDEQYF.

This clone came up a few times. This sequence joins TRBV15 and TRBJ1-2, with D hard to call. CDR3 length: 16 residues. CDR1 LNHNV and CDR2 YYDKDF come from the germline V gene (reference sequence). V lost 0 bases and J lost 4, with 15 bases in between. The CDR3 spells CATSRDLLRRGYGYTF. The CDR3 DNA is TGTGCCACCAGCAGAGATCTCCTACGGCGAGGCTATGGCTACACCTTC.

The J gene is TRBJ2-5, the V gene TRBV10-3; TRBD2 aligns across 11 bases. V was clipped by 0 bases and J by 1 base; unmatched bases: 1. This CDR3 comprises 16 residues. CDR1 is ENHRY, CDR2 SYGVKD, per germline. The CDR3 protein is CAISESGLAVQETQYF. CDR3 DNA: TGTGCCATCAGTGAGTCGGGACTAGCGGTCCAAGAGACCCAGTACTTC.

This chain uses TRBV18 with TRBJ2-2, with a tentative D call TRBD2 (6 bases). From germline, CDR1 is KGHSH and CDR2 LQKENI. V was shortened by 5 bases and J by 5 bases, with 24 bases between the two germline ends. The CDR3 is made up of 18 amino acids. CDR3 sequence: CASSSLDPPPAGTGELFF. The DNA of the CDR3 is TGTGCCAGCTCATCCCTGGACCCTCCCCCTGCGGGGACCGGGGAGCTGTTTTTT.

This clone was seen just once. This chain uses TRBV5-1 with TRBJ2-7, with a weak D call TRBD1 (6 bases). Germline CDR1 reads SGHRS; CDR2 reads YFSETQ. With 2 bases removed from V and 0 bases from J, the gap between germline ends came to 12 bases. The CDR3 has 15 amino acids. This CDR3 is CASSLTGPPSYEQYF. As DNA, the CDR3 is TGCGCCAGCAGCTTAACAGGGCCGCCCTCCTACGAGCAGTACTTC.

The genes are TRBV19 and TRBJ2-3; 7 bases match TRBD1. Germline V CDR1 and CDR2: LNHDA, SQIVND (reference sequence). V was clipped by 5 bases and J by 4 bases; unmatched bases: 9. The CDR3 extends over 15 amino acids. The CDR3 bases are TGTGCCAGTAGTGCAAAGACAGGGACGGCAGATACGCAGTATTTT. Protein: CASSAKTGTADTQYF.

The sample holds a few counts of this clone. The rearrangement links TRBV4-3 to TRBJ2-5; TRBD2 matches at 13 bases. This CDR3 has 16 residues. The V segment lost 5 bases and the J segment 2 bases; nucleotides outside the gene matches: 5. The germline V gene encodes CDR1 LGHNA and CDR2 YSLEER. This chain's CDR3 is CASSYSLAGGQETQYF. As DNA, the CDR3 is TGCGCCAGCAGCTACTCACTAGCGGGGGGGCAAGAGACCCAGTACTTC.

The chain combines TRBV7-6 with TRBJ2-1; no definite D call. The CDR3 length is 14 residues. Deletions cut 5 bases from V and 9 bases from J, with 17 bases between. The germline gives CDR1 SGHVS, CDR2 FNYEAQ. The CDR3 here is CASSRPSRIGEQFF. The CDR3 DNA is TGTGCCAGCAGCCGGCCGTCTAGGATTGGTGAGCAGTTCTTC.

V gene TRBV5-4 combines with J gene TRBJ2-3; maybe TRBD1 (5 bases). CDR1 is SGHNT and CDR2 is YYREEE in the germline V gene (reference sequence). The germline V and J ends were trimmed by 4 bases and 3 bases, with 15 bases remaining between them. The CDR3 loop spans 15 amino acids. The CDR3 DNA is TGTGCCAGCAGCCTGTCGAAGTCAGGGACAGATACGCAGTATTTT. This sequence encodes CASSLSKSGTDTQYF.

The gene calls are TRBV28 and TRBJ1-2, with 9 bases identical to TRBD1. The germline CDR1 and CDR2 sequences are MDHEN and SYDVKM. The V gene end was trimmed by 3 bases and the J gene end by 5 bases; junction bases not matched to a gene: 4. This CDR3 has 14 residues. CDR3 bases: TGTGCCAGCAGTTTTACAGGGGGCTATTATGGCTACACCTTC. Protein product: CASSFTGGYYGYTF.

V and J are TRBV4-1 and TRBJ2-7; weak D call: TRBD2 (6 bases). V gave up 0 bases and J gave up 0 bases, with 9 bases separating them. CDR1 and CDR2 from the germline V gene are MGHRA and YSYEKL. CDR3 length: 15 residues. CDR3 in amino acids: CASSQERGYSYEQYF. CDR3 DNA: TGCGCCAGCAGCCAAGAACGGGGGTACTCCTACGAGCAGTACTTC.

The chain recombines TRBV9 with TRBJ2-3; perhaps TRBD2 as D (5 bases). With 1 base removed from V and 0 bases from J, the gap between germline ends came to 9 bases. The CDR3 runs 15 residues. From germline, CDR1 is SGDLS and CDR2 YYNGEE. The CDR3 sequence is CASSVRGDSTDTQYF. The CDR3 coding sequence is TGTGCCAGCAGCGTACGGGGAGATAGCACAGATACGCAGTATTTT.

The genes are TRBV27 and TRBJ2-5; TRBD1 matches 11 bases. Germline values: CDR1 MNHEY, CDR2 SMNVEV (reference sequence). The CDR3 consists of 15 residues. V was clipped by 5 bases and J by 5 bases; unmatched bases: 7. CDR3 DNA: TGTGCCAGCAGTCTAGGACAGGGGGCTAGGGAGACCCAGTACTTC. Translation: CASSLGQGARETQYF.

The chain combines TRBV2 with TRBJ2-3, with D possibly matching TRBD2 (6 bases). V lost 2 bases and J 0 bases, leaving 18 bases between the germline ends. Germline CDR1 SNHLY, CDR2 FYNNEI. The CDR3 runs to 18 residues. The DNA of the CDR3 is TGTGCCAGCAGTGAACCTCGGGAGTGGAGCCCTAGCACAGATACGCAGTATTTT. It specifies CASSEPREWSPSTDTQYF.

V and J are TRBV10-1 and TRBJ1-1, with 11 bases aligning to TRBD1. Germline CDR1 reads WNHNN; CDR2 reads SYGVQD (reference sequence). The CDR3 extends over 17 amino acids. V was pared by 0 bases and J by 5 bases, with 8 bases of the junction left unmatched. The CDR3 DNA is TGCGCCAGCAGTGAGTCGATTGGGGACAGGGGGAAAACTGAAGCTTTCTTT. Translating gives CASSESIGDRGKTEAFF.

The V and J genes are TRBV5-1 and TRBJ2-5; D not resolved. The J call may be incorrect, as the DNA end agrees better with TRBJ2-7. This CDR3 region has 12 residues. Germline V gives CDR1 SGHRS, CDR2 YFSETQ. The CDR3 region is CASSDDSNEQYF. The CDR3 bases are TGCGCCAGCAGCGACGACTCAAACGAGCAGTACTTC.

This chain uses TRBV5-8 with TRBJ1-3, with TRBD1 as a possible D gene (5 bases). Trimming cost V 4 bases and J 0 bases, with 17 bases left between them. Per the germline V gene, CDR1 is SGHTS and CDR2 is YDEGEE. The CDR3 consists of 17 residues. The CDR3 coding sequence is TGTGCCAGCAGCCCCGGGGGAGGGTCGCGCTCTGGAAACACCATATATTTT. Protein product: CASSPGGGSRSGNTIYF. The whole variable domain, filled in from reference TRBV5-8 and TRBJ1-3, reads EAGVTQSPTHLIKTRGQQATLRCSPISGHTSVYWYQQALGLGLQFLLWYDEGEERNRGNFPPRFSGRQFPNYSSELNVNALELEDSALYLCASSPGGGSRSGNTIYFGEGSWLTVV.

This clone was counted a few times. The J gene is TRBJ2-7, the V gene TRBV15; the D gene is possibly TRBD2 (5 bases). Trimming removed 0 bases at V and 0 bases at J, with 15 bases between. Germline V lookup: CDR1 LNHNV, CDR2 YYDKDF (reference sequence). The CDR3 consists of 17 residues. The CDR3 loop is CATSRDSLARNSYEQYF. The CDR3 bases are TGTGCCACCAGCAGAGATTCCCTAGCTCGAAACTCCTACGAGCAGTACTTC.

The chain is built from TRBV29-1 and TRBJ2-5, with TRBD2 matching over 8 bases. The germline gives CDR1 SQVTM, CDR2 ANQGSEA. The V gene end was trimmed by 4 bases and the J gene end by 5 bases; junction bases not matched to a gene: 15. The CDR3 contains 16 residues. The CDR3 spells CSVAGRGGVRMETQYF. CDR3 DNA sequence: TGCAGCGTTGCGGGTCGGGGGGGAGTGCGTATGGAGACCCAGTACTTC.

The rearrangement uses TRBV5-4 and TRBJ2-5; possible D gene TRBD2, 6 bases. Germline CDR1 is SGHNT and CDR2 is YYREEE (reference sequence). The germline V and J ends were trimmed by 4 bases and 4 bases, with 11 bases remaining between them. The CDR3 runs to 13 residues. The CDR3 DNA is TGTGCCAGCAGCCAGACCGGGGGAGAGACCCAGTACTTC. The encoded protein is CASSQTGGETQYF.

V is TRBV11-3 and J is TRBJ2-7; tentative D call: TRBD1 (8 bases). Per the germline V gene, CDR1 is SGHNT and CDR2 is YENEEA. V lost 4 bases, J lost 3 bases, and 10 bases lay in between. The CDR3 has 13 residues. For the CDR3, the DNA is TGTGCCAGCAGCTACAGGGGGGGCTACGAGCAGTACTTC. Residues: CASSYRGGYEQYF.

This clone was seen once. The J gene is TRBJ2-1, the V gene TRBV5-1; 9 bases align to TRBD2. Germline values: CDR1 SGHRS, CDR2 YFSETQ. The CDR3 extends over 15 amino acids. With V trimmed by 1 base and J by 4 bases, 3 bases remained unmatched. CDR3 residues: CASSLSAGGYNEQFF. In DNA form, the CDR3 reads TGCGCCAGCAGCTTGTCAGCGGGAGGATACAATGAGCAGTTCTTC.

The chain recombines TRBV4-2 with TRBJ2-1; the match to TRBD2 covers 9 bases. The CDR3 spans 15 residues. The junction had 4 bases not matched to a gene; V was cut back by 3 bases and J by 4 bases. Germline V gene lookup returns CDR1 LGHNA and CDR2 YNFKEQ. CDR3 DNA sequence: TGTGCCAGCAGCCAGGCTAGCGGGGTTTACAATGAGCAGTTCTTC. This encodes CASSQASGVYNEQFF.

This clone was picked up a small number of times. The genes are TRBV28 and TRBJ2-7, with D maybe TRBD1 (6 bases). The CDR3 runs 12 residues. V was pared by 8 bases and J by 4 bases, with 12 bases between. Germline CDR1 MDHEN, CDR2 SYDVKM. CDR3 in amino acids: CASFRDIYEQYF. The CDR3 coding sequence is TGTGCCAGCTTCCGGGACATATACGAGCAGTACTTC.

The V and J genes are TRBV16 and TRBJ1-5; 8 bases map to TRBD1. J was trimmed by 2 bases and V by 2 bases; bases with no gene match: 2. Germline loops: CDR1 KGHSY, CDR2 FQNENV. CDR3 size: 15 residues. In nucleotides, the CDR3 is TGTGCCAGCAGCCAAACAGGGGGTGGCAATCAGCCCCAGCATTTT. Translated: CASSQTGGGNQPQHF.